Here is one T cell receptor beta chain with its context. Its antigen is not yet known. The sample holds no much larger clone one base away, and base qualities are not on file. This sample's treatment or condition label indicates: in vitro stimulation with specific CMV peptide epitopes to enrich CMV-specific T cells. The data originate from a study of T cell repertoires in cytomegalovirus infection (dated by TCRdb to between 2018 and 2021). A note on the overall study: Peptide stimulations targeted recently identified HLA-C-restricted CMV epitopes, whose presentation resists viral immunomodulation, together with well-studied HLA-B-restricted epitopes. Because public TCR beta signatures pointed to carriage of CMV infection together with the matching HLA type, the HLA type of each donor mattered for the analysis.

TCRdb records Illumina HiSeq 1500 as the sequencer. The public reads were quality trimmed at Q25 with fastp and then assembled into clones with MiXCR by TCRdb, keeping productive beta chains. Duplicate CDR3 protein sequences are folded into a single record with the most common DNA and genes. Within this sample are 250,000 to 400,000 distinct CDR3 sequences, with 20% to 25% of them counted one time only. The top ten hold 10% to 15% of the sample. Taken from the germline V gene, the CDR1 and CDR2 loops are MNHEY and SVGEGT. Trimming costs V 0 bases and J 0 bases, and their ends lie 6 bases apart. The CDR3 measures 14 amino acids from cysteine to phenylalanine. The read is trimmed to its CDR3 DNA, 42 bases read in frame from base 1. What the work shows at the level of the full study, not this receptor alone: Carriers of CMV infection plus the relevant HLA type were discriminated by the cumulative frequency of public TCR beta family members in the study cohort and in an independent roughly 340-donor cohort. In the ex vivo response, HLA-C-restricted CMV-specific TCR beta clonotypes were dominant, and in two of eight donors the single most frequent clonotype came from this HLA-C-restricted group.

The source of this sequence is a human donor in good health (CMV status not recorded). Some clones in this sample may be carry-over from other donors' samples. The sequence joins TRBV6-2 or TRBV6-3 to TRBJ2-7; no D gene can be assigned with confidence. The sequencing here drew on cultured PBMCs, taken from culture after CMV antigen stimulation. The CDR3 sequence is CASSYSLGSYEQYF. In nucleotide form, the sequence is TGTGCCAGCAGTTACTCGTTGGGCTCCTACGAGCAGTACTTC.